A selection of T cell receptor beta chains follows, all from one sample in a study of T cells in Graves' hyperthyroidism and ophthalmopathy. One entry per CDR3 protein results from TCRdb running MiXCR on the multiplex PCR reads. This sample has about 130,000 distinct CDR3 sequences; 22% occur once, and the top ten carry over 60%. The sequencing sample was made of blood. These receptors came from a woman aged 45-59 years with Graves' hyperthyroidism that later progressed to Graves' ophthalmopathy. Each CDR3 is given with its conserved first and last residue. Fields, in order: D gene, J gene, V gene, clone size, CDR3 DNA, CDR3 protein. D genes are given only for firm matches. Clone size is not always given. Where it is, it says once, few, many or a class for expanded clones.

.,TRBJ2-3,TRBV14,few,TGTGCCAGCAGCCAAGATCTTCGGGAAACGCAGTATTTT,CASSQDLRETQYF
.,TRBJ1-1,TRBV12-3/TRBV12-4,many,TGTGCCAGCAGCCATCGGAACAGGGTGAACACTGAAGCTTTCTTT,CASSHRNRVNTEAFF
.,TRBJ2-2,TRBV20-1,.,TGCAGTGCCCCCCGTGGCTACACCGGGGAGCTGTTTTTT,CSAPRGYTGELFF
.,TRBJ2-5,TRBV25-1,.,TGTGCCAGCAGTCCCCAAGTCGCCGGGACATCACAAGAGACCCAGTACTTC,CASSPQVAGTSQETQYF
TRBD1,TRBJ2-3,TRBV12-3/TRBV12-4,.,TGTGCCATCAACACAGGGGTAAGCACAGATACGCAGTATTTT,CAINTGVSTDTQYF
TRBD1,TRBJ1-1,TRBV5-6,many,TGTGCCAGCAGCAGGACAGGGGACCCGAAGAACACTGAAGCTTTCTTT,CASSRTGDPKNTEAFF
TRBD2,TRBJ2-1,TRBV6-1,many,TGTGCCAGCAGTAACCCTAGCGGGCCCAAGACCAATGAGCAGTTCTTC,CASSNPSGPKTNEQFF
TRBD1,TRBJ2-1,TRBV20-1,many,TGCAGTGCTAGACGCCCCAGGGGGCGGGCGGTCTACAATGAGCAGTTCTTC,CSARRPRGRAVYNEQFF
TRBD1,TRBJ2-5,TRBV27,many,TGTGCCAGCAGTTTATCAGGGACAGGGAAAGAGACCCAGTACTTC,CASSLSGTGKETQYF
TRBD2,TRBJ2-7,TRBV3-1,.,TGTGCCAGCAGCCAGAATTTAGCGGGAGGCGAGTACGAGCAGTACTTC,CASSQNLAGGEYEQYF
.,TRBJ1-2,TRBV20-1,.,TGCAGTGCGGAACAGGAGTCTTTAAAAGGCTACACCTTC,CSAEQESLKGYTF
TRBD2,TRBJ2-7,TRBV20-1,few,TGCAGTGCTCTCGGACTAGCGGGAGGTGCCCACGAGCAGTACTTC,CSALGLAGGAHEQYF
TRBD1,TRBJ2-2,TRBV19,.,TGTGCCAGTAGTCCCCGGACAGGGGGCACCGGGGAGCTGTTTTTT,CASSPRTGGTGELFF
.,TRBJ2-7,TRBV4-3,.,TGCGCCAGCAGCCAAGAGTTTGGGACGGAAGGGGGCTACGAGCAGTACTTC,CASSQEFGTEGGYEQYF